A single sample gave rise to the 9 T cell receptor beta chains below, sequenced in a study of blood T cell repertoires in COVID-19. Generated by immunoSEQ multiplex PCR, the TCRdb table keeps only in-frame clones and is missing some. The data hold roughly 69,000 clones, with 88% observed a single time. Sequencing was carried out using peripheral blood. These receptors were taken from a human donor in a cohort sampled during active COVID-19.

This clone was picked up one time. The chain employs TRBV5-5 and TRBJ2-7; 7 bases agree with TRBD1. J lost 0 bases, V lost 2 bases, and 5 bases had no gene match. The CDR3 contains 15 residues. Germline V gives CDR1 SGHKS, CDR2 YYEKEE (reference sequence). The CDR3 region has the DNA TGTGCCAGCAGCTTTGTAGGACAGGCCTCCTACGAGCAGTACTTC. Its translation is CASSFVGQASYEQYF.

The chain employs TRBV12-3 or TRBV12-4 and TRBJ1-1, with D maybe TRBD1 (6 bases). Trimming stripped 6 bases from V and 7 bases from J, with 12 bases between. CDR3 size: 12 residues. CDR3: CASSRTGLEAFF. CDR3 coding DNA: TGTGCCAGCAGCCGTACAGGGCTTGAAGCTTTCTTT.

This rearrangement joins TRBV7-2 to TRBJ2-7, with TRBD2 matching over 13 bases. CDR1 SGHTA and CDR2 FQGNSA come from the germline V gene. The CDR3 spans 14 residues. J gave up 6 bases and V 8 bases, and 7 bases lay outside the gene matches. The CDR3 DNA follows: TGTGCCAGCCGCACTAGCGGGAGGGCCTTCGAGCAGTACTTC. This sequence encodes CASRTSGRAFEQYF.

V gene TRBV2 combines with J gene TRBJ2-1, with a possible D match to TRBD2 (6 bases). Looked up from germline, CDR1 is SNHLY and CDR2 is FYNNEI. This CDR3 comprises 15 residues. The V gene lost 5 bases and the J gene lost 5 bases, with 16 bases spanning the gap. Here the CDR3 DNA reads TGTGCCAGCAGTCGGGACGGGAGAAGGAACAATGAGCAGTTCTTC. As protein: CASSRDGRRNNEQFF. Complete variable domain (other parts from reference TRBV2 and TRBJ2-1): EPEVTQTPSHQVTQMGQEVILRCVPISNHLYFYWYRQILGQKVEFLVSFYNNEISEKSEIFDDQFSVERPDGSNFTLKIRSTKLEDSAMYFCASSRDGRRNNEQFFGPGTRLTVL.

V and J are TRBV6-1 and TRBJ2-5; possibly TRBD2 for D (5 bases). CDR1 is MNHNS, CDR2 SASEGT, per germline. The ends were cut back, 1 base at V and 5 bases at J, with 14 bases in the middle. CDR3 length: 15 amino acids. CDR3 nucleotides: TGTGCCAGCAGTGAAGGAAGAAGGCCGGGGGAGACCCAGTACTTC. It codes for CASSEGRRPGETQYF.

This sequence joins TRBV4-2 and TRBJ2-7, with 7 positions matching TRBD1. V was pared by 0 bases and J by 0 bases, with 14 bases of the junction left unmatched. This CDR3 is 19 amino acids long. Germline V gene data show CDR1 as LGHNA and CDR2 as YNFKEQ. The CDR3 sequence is CASSQDIFPGQQLSYEQYF. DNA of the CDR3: TGTGCCAGCAGCCAAGATATTTTCCCGGGACAGCAGCTCTCCTACGAGCAGTACTTC.

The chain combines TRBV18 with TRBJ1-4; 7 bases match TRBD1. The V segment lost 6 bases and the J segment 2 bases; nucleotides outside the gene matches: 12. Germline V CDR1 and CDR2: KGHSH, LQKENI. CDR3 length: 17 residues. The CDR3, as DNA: TGTGCCAGCTCCAGCAATGAAGGGGGCAGGACTAATGAAAAACTGTTTTTT. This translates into CASSSNEGGRTNEKLFF.

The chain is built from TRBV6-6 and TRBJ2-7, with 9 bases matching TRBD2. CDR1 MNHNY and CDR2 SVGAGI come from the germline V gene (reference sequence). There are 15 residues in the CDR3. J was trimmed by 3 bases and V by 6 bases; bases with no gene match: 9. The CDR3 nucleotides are TGTGCCAGCAGGGGACTAGCTCTCTCGCACTACGAGCAGTACTTC. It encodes CASRGLALSHYEQYF.

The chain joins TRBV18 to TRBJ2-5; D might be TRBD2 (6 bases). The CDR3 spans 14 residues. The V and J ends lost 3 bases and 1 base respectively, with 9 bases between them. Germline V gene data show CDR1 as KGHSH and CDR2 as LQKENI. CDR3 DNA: TGTGCCAGCTCACCGCGGGATTTCCAAGAGACCCAGTACTTC. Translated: CASSPRDFQETQYF.